Following are 13 T cell receptor beta chains from one sample sequenced in a study of OX40 agonist ivuxolimab in advanced cancers. Assay: immunoSEQ multiplex PCR; the TCRdb copy retains only in-frame clones and omits some. The sample records about 46,000 clones, 90% to 95% being singletons. The sample consisted of CD4+ or CD8+ T cells sorted from blood, taken in a trial of the OX40 agonist ivuxolimab. These receptors originate from an adult with an advanced solid tumor such as melanoma, head and neck, liver or kidney cancer.

The genes are TRBV9 and TRBJ2-7, with 11 positions matching TRBD1. This CDR3 region has 17 residues. V gave up 3 bases and J gave up 6 bases; unmatched junction bases: 14. Germline assignment: CDR1 SGDLS and CDR2 YYNGEE. Here the CDR3 DNA reads TGTGCCAGCAGCGGTGGACAGGGGGCGCATATGACAAGCGAGCAGTACTTC. Translating it yields CASSGGQGAHMTSEQYF. Supplemented by reference TRBV9 and TRBJ2-7, the full variable domain reads DSGVTQTPKHLITATGQRVTLRCSPRSGDLSVYWYQQSLDQGLQFLIQYYNGEERAKGNILERFSAQQFPDLHSELNLSSLELGDSALYFCASSGGQGAHMTSEQYFGPGTRLTVT.

J is TRBJ2-1 and V is TRBV25-1; a possible D gene is TRBD2 (5 bases). Trimming left V 4 bases short and J 0 bases short, with 10 bases between. This CDR3 region has 15 residues. Germline CDR1 and CDR2: MGHDK and SYGVNS. The CDR3 here is CASSAGLSSYNEQFF. CDR3 bases: TGTGCCAGCAGTGCAGGACTGAGCTCCTACAATGAGCAGTTCTTC.

This chain joins TRBV28 and TRBJ2-1; D is possibly TRBD2 (5 bases). V was trimmed by 5 bases and J by 4 bases, leaving 18 bases between them. CDR1 is MDHEN and CDR2 is SYDVKM in the germline V gene. The CDR3 sequence is 16 residues long. The CDR3 sequence is CASSTFLEGLYNEQFF. CDR3 sequence (DNA): TGTGCCAGCAGTACCTTCCTAGAGGGTTTATACAATGAGCAGTTCTTC.

This chain connects TRBV11-2 to TRBJ1-2, with a weak D call TRBD1 (6 bases). Looked up from germline, CDR1 is SGHAT and CDR2 is FQNNGV. Trimming took 1 base from V and 0 from J, leaving 9 bases between them. The CDR3 is 15 amino acids. CDR3 protein: CASSLGAGANYGYTF. The CDR3 DNA reads TGTGCCAGCAGCTTAGGGGCAGGGGCTAACTATGGCTACACCTTC.

The CDR3 sequence: CATSLEVGRGGTTDTQYF. In nucleotides, the CDR3 is TGTGCCACCAGCCTAGAAGTAGGAAGGGGGGGGACCACAGATACGCAGTATTTT. The chain carries TRBV15 and TRBJ2-3, with D possibly matching TRBD2 (7 bases). This CDR3 comprises 18 residues. Germline V gene data show CDR1 as LNHNV and CDR2 as YYDKDF (reference sequence). V lost 5 bases and J lost 2, with 23 bases in between.

The V gene is TRBV19, the J gene TRBJ1-4, with 7 bases lining up with TRBD1. The V gene end was trimmed by 7 bases and the J gene end by 5 bases; junction bases not matched to a gene: 10. The CDR3 totals 15 residues. The germline V gene encodes CDR1 LNHDA and CDR2 SQIVND (reference sequence). The CDR3 protein is CASTSWDSKNEKLFF. In DNA form, the CDR3 reads TGTGCCAGTACCAGTTGGGACAGCAAAAATGAAAAACTGTTTTTT.

The chain uses TRBV7-8 and TRBJ2-1; D is ambiguous. This CDR3 spans 13 amino acids. Germline values: CDR1 SGHVS, CDR2 FQNEAQ. V was shortened by 7 bases and J by 1 base, with 8 bases between the two germline ends. CDR3 coding DNA: TGTGCCAGCATGTATCTATCCTACAATGAGCAGTTCTTC. It yields the protein CASMYLSYNEQFF.

The chain is built from TRBV14 and TRBJ1-3, with D unresolved. V was trimmed by 4 bases and J by 4 bases, leaving 17 bases between them. CDR3 length: 16 amino acids. Germline CDR1 and CDR2: SGHDN and FVKESK. In DNA form, the CDR3 reads TGTGCCAGCAGCCTTTTTTGTGGGTGCGCCGGAAACACCATATATTTT. This codes for CASSLFCGCAGNTIYF. The full variable domain, rest sourced from reference TRBV14 and TRBJ1-3, is EAGVTQFPSHSVIEKGQTVTLRCDPISGHDNLYWYRRVMGKEIKFLLHFVKESKQDESGMPNNRFLAERTGGTYSTLKVQPAELEDSGVYFCASSLFCGCAGNTIYFGEGSWLTVV.

V and J are TRBV29-1 and TRBJ2-7; weak D call: TRBD1 (6 bases). Germline CDR1 SQVTM, CDR2 ANQGSEA. The CDR3 is 14 residues long. Trimming took 6 bases from V and 2 from J, leaving 17 bases between them. This chain's CDR3 is CSVEYETGTYEQYF. The DNA for the CDR3 is TGCAGCGTAGAATATGAAACAGGGACCTACGAGCAGTACTTC.

This sequence joins TRBV5-1 and TRBJ2-5; 11 bases agree with TRBD2. The CDR3 extends over 15 amino acids. V lost 2 bases and J lost 3; bases outside the gene matches: 3. Looked up from germline, CDR1 is SGHRS and CDR2 is YFSETQ. CDR3 sequence reads: CASSFPGLAEETQYF. CDR3 sequence (DNA): TGCGCCAGCAGCTTTCCGGGACTAGCGGAAGAGACCCAGTACTTC.

V is TRBV7-8 and J is TRBJ2-7; TRBD1 matches 8 bases. Germline CDR1 is SGHVS and CDR2 is FQNEAQ. V lost 0 bases and J lost 2; bases outside the gene matches: 12. This CDR3 has 18 residues. CDR3 in DNA: TGTGCCAGCAGCTTAGCGTCAGGAGGGACAGGACGCACCTACGAGCAGTACTTC. Translated, it gives CASSLASGGTGRTYEQYF. Combining the CDR3 with reference TRBV7-8 and TRBJ2-7 gives the whole variable domain GAGVSQSPRYKVAKRGQDVALRCDPISGHVSLFWYQQALGQGPEFLTYFQNEAQLDKSGLPSDRFFAERPEGSVSTLKIQRTQQEDSAVYLCASSLASGGTGRTYEQYFGPGTRLTVT.

This clone appeared a single time. The rearrangement uses TRBV27 and TRBJ2-2; D is perhaps TRBD1 (5 bases). Trimming pared 10 bases from V and 5 bases from J, leaving 17 bases between. The CDR3 is made up of 14 amino acids. Germline CDR1 and CDR2: MNHEY and SMNVEV (reference sequence). This chain's CDR3 is CATQPGQLTGELFF. The CDR3 DNA reads TGTGCCACCCAGCCAGGGCAGCTGACCGGGGAGCTGTTTTTT.

The genes are TRBV30 and TRBJ1-1, with D maybe TRBD1 (6 bases). CDR1 GTSNPN and CDR2 SVGIG come from the germline V gene (reference sequence). The CDR3 has 14 residues. Trimming took off 0 bases at V and 7 bases at J, with 15 bases between the two ends. For the CDR3, the DNA is TGTGCCTGGAGTGTAAGTAACGGGGGCGTTGAAGCTTTCTTT. Its protein product is CAWSVSNGGVEAFF.